This T cell receptor (beta chain) comes out of a study of blood T cell repertoires in COVID-19. Overall study: There were acute and convalescent COVID-19 samples, and they came from the United States, Italy and Spain. Sample material is recorded as cDNA or gDNA derived from T cells, B-cell-depleted T cells, or PBMCs.

Original analysis: Amplification with reference gene primers provided the estimates of nucleated cell counts. TCRdb's table, derived via immunoSEQ multiplex PCR, lists solely in-frame clones and lacks some. V and J calls and clone size come straight from that table; D and trimming were deduced from the DNA. The table has 200,000 to 300,000 clones, around nine tenths seen once. This clone was observed a handful of times. Germline V lookup: CDR1 SGHAT, CDR2 FQNNGV. With V trimmed by 5 bases and J by 3 bases, 6 bases remained unmatched. The CDR3 extends over 15 amino acids. This receptor was taken from a man aged 25 to 45 with active or convalescent COVID-19. Material for sequencing was peripheral blood. This chain uses TRBV11-2 with TRBJ2-5; TRBD2 agrees at 10 bases. The CDR3 sequence: CASSTRTSGKETQYF. CDR3 nucleotides: TGTGCCAGCAGCACCAGGACTAGCGGCAAAGAGACCCAGTACTTC. Based on the CDR3 plus reference TRBV11-2 and TRBJ2-5, the full variable domain is EAGVAQSPRYKIIEKRQSVAFWCNPISGHATLYWYQQILGQGPKLLIQFQNNGVVDDSQLPKDRFSAERLKGVDSTLKIQPAKLEDSAVYLCASSTRTSGKETQYFGPGTRLLVL.